This TCR beta chain is from a study of control samples from healthy donors and cancer patients. The CDR3 has 12 residues. CDR1 is MDHEN and CDR2 is SYDVKM in the germline V gene. Deletions cut 4 bases from V and 4 bases from J, with 4 bases between. This clone has only one observation. Repertoires were generated with immunoSEQ multiplex PCR, while TCRdb's copy carries only in-frame clones and drops some. There are about 45,000 clones in the sample; more than 85% occur only once, and roughly 20% lies in the top ten. The sequencing sample was made of PBMCs. The chain links TRBV28 to TRBJ2-2, with unresolved D. The source of this sequence is a woman aged 35 to 49 with head and neck cancer. As DNA, the CDR3 is TGTGCCAGCAGTTCACCCACCGGGGAGCTGTTTTTT. Translating gives CASSSPTGELFF.